Listed below are T cell receptor beta chains from one sample, sequenced in a study of cytomegalovirus exposure and HLA in healthy donors. Here immunoSEQ multiplex PCR was the method, and the copy in TCRdb shows in-frame clones only, minus some. The sample contains 150,000 to 200,000 clones, less than 80% of which appear only once. What was sequenced was PBMCs. The source of these receptors is a female donor in good health and CMV-seronegative. The CDR3 runs from the conserved cysteine through the conserved F or W. The D gene is left open where the match is weak. Only some rows state a clone size, as once, few, many or a class for expanded clones.

D	J	V	size	CDR3	DNA
TRBD2	TRBJ2-5	TRBV19	.	CASRRGQETQYF	TGTGCCAGTAGGCGGGGGCAAGAGACCCAGTACTTC
TRBD2	TRBJ2-7	TRBV27	few	CASSSLFKAGTSGRVYEQYF	TGTGCCAGCAGTTCCTTATTTAAGGCGGGGACTAGCGGGAGAGTCTACGAGCAGTACTTC
TRBD1	TRBJ1-1	TRBV10-3	few	CAIGTGANTEAFF	TGTGCCATCGGGACAGGGGCGAACACTGAAGCTTTCTTT
TRBD2	TRBJ2-1	TRBV7-2	.	CASSPRETPGTSGYNEQFF	TGTGCCAGCAGCCCCCGCGAAACCCCCGGGACTAGCGGTTACAATGAGCAGTTCTTC
.	TRBJ2-4	TRBV4-2	.	CASSQVFTSRAKNSQYF	TGTGCCAGCAGCCAAGTTTTCACATCCCGAGCCAAAAACAGTCAGTACTTC
.	TRBJ2-7	TRBV15	.	CATAIAGGSEQYF	TGTGCCACCGCCATTGCGGGCGGTTCCGAGCAGTACTTC
.	TRBJ1-4	TRBV4-2	.	CASSQGGWGGASEKLFF	TGTGCCAGCAGCCAAGGGGGTTGGGGTGGGGCGTCTGAAAAACTGTTTTTT
.	TRBJ1-1	TRBV6-5	.	CASSYVGQLNTEAFF	TGTGCCAGCAGTTACGTGGGGCAGTTGAACACTGAAGCTTTCTTT
.	TRBJ1-1	TRBV19	.	CACFGHSAEAFF	TGTGCCTGTTTCGGGCATAGCGCTGAAGCTTTCTTT
TRBD1	TRBJ1-2	TRBV7-9	.	CASSLGQGGAEGYTF	TGTGCCAGCAGCCTCGGGCAGGGGGGCGCGGAGGGCTACACCTTC
TRBD1	TRBJ1-6	TRBV10-3	.	CAISGQGTASPLHF	TGTGCCATCAGCGGACAGGGAACCGCTTCACCCCTCCACTTT
TRBD2	TRBJ2-3	TRBV10-3	.	CAINGGVFGTDTQYF	TGTGCCATCAATGGGGGGGTGTTTGGCACAGATACGCAGTATTTT
TRBD1	TRBJ1-3	TRBV5-1	.	CASSWGDSYSGNTIYF	TGCGCCAGCAGCTGGGGGGACAGCTACTCTGGAAACACCATATATTTT
TRBD2	TRBJ2-1	TRBV29-1	.	CSVEQAGLDLGEQFF	TGCAGCGTTGAACAAGCGGGGCTCGACTTGGGTGAGCAGTTCTTC
.	TRBJ2-7	TRBV27	.	CASRPSSSYERYF	TGTGCCAGCCGTCCATCGAGCTCCTACGAGCGGTACTTC
TRBD1	TRBJ2-3	TRBV9	.	CASSPRTGAIHTDTQYF	TGTGCCAGCAGCCCTAGGACAGGGGCGATTCACACAGATACGCAGTATTTT